This TCR beta chain emerged from a study of tumor and adjacent non-tumor tissue in lung cancer. Study-wide context: Patients comprised about eleven adenocarcinoma, a couple of squamous cell carcinoma and 1 small cell lung cancer. Study-wide results and caveats: Compared with tumor, normal lung showed significantly lower TCR diversity. Patients with more diverse tumor TCRs had worse survival.

Remarks on this clonotype: Its antigen remains unknown.

The library came from three nested PCR rounds adapted from ARM-PCR protocols. MiXCR was run by TCRdb on the multiplex PCR reads, yielding one entry per CDR3 protein. The sample includes tens of thousands of distinct CDR3 sequences, approximately 82% seen only once; the top ten take around 43%. CDR1 is SNHLY and CDR2 is FYNNEI in the germline V gene. The germline V and J ends were trimmed by 5 bases and 6 bases, with 17 bases remaining between them. The CDR3 is made up of 15 amino acids. RNA was extracted from bulk tissue without any cell sorting. The normal lung tissue was taken more than 3 cm from the tumor edge.

The sequence was obtained from a man in his sixties or seventies with non-small cell lung cancer. V usage is TRBV2 and J usage is TRBJ1-5, with D perhaps TRBD1 (5 bases). Specimen: distant non-tumor lung tissue. The DNA for the CDR3 is TGTGCCAGCAGTTGGTCAGGGTCCTCGGTTCAGCCCCAGCATTTT. This encodes CASSWSGSSVQPQHF.